This TCR beta chain derives from a study of shared clonotypes between healthy human individuals (dated by TCRdb to the early 2020s). Regarding the research as a whole: A few men and a couple of women, aged 18 to 49 years, made up the cohort. For each donor, three plates each were used for CD4 naive and CD4 memory, two plates were used for CD8 naive, and one plate was used for CD8 memory. The study deeply sequenced blood TCR repertoires of about five healthy adults to estimate repertoire size and the extent of clonotype sharing between individuals. Libraries were prepared and TCR repertoires were sequenced by different laboratories using diverse techniques, in order to increase sequencing depth and limit assay-specific biases. Per donor, leukapheresis produced somewhere between about 0.94 and 8.9 billion PBMCs.

Between the V and J ends, shortened by 3 bases and 1 base respectively, the junction contains 3 bases. The CDR3 has 12 amino acids, counting the end cysteine and phenylalanine. The only DNA kept is the CDR3, 36 bases in frame from the first base. The germline V gene (reference sequence) provides CDR1 GTSNPN and CDR2 SVGIG. Using the deep immunoSEQ assay, multiplex PCR amplified TCR CDR3 regions from genomic DNA. For each cell subset, the extracted genomic DNA was distributed evenly across all wells of several immunoSEQ 96-well plates, and each plate served as one replicate. For sorted subsets, 150 to 250 ng genomic DNA, equal to 30,000 to 35,000 T cell genomes, was loaded into each replicate PCR. Purified libraries were quantified with a Qubit 3.0 fluorometer, sized on a Bioanalyzer 2100, and re-quantified with the KAPA Library Quantification kit. A separate single-read 150-cycle Illumina NextSeq 550 flow cell was used to sequence each immunoSEQ 96-well plate. Regarding the original processing steps: The immunoSEQ output contained only junctional sequences without quality scores, so filtering could not match that applied to full-length reads. To assign V/J genes and CDR3, sequences were annotated against IMGT germline references using PyIR, a Python wrapper for IgBLAST v1.9. Reads with weak V/J assignments (E-value above 1e-6), missing CDR3, stop codons, out-of-frame junctions, or ambiguous translated residues were removed. V3J clonotypes were defined as sequences sharing an identical inferred V gene, J gene, and CDR3 amino acid sequence. To compute the percentage overlap between repertoires, the number of shared unique clonotypes was divided by the size of the smaller repertoire. Richness of each repertoire was evaluated using RTK rarefaction, the Chao1 estimator, and Recon v2.1 estimates of unobserved clonotypes. OLGA was used to compute generation probabilities for all TCRbeta clonotypes that the gDNA method yielded from a handful of donors. TCRdb took over this immuneACCESS table, retaining in-frame rearrangements with V and J assigned. Such tables are incomplete; in checked studies, under half of the missing clones stem from an unresolved V gene, and the remainder is unexplained. V and J calls and clone size come straight from that table; D and trimming were deduced from the DNA. This sample holds under 550,000 clones; almost 97% were observed only once. Of the sample, about 0.054% falls within the top ten clones.

Healthy HIV-negative adults with no recently reported acute infections or vaccinations were included as donors. Every donor was a Caucasian adult residing in Nashville, Tennessee, USA. Magnetic negative selection was used to enrich CD4+ T cells, after which naive cells were positively selected on CD45RA and the negative fraction became the memory subset. Blood was obtained by leukapheresis, after which PBMCs were separated by Ficoll-Histopaque density gradient centrifugation and cryopreserved in liquid nitrogen vapor phase. Analytical flow cytometry was used to check the purity and quantity of every magnetically sorted T cell population. Each sorted fraction had its genomic DNA isolated and then quantified by UV absorbance on a Nanodrop 2000c. As regards this clone: Its antigen remains undetermined. Base qualities were left out, and no much larger clone turns up one base away.

Study-level results and caveats: Incomplete sequencing was indicated by rarefaction of sorted-subset datasets, despite the large sequencing depth. Pairwise subsampling indicated that sequencing depth was expected to affect the degree of clonotype sharing among donors. Because the study included only a small number of donors, the genetic and exposure-history diversity represented was limited. Sampling was limited to blood, and TCR repertoires in tissue likely differ from TCR repertoires in blood. Sharing across a few donors was observed for roughly 5% of naive CD4, about 3.2% of naive CD8, about 2.5% of memory CD4, and around 0.42% of memory CD8 clonotypes. Higher generation probabilities were observed for clonotypes shared by all four sorted-subset donors than for non-shared clonotypes. Naive subsets generally had larger estimated clonotype richness than memory subsets did.

This TCR derives from a woman aged 25 to 45 in good health. The sequencing sample was made of naive CD4+ T cells sorted from blood. In light of the paper, this sample's cell subset or site label describes: CD45RA+ positively selected. This chain joins TRBV30 to TRBJ2-2; too little of a D gene remains to name it. The CDR3 has the sequence CAWRKNTGELFF. The bases read TGTGCCTGGAGGAAGAACACCGGGGAGCTGTTTTTT. Full variable domain (CDR3 extended with the reference TRBV30 and TRBJ2-2 proteins): SQTIHQWPATLVQPVGSPLSLECTVEGTSNPNLYWYRQAAGRGLQLLFYSVGIGQISSEVPQNLSASRPQDRQFILSSKKLLLSDSGFYLCAWRKNTGELFFGEGSRLTVL.